This T cell receptor beta chain was observed in a study of blood T cell repertoires in COVID-19 (dated by TCRdb to 2020 to 2022). Turning to the overall study: Collaborator samples came from the United States, Italy and Spain and covered acute and convalescent phases of COVID-19. The material from the prospective study consisted of cDNA or gDNA derived from T cells, B-cell-depleted T cells, or PBMCs. The dataset comprised deeply sampled blood TCRbeta repertoires from subjects exposed to, actively infected with, or recovered from COVID-19. A freely available public database, intended as a resource for researchers studying the immune response to SARS-CoV-2, is where the repertoires were released. The samples were drawn from two sources: the first 160 participants of the ongoing ImmuneRACE study, and fewer than 1,500 subjects contributed by 6 global collaborators. Nearly every sample came with metadata listing a de-identified subject ID, COVID-19 status, age in years and sex. Where HLA class I and class II types were available, the types were taken from metadata supplied by the sample provider, not from assay-based typing. General findings and caveats noted by the study authors: Clinical and demographic metadata were provided uncurated, with the amount varying by source and participant.

According to the germline V gene, CDR1 reads SQVTM and CDR2 reads ANQGSEA. V is pared back by 6 bases and J by 4 bases, with 16 bases lying between the germline termini. The CDR3 runs 13 amino acids, cysteine and phenylalanine included. The kept DNA is CDR3 alone, 39 bases in frame from the first base. The immunoSEQ Assay, a bias-controlled multiplex PCR, was used to amplify TCRbeta CDR3 regions from genomic DNA. On the authors' methods: Within the assay, amplification of reference gene primers was used to estimate how many nucleated cells each sample contained. To quantify the absolute abundance of each unique TCRbeta CDR3 rearrangement, sequence reads were collapsed and filtered. For each sample, productive Simpson clonality was calculated as the square root of Simpson's diversity index across productive rearrangements. Drawn from immuneACCESS, this table holds only the in-frame rearrangements with V and J called that TCRdb kept. Clones are partly lost; checked studies trace under half to an unresolved V gene and leave the rest unexplained. V and J calls and clone size come straight from that table; D and trimming were deduced from the DNA. The table for this sample lists 110,000 to 150,000 clones; over 75% of them were counted only once. 35% to 45% of the sample lies in the top ten.

About this clone: Its antigen is currently not known. Qualities for individual bases were not recorded, and no much larger clone is one base off.

The collaborating institutions used their own protocols to collect whole blood in K2EDTA tubes. For TCRbeta analysis, collaborators shipped samples in one of three forms: frozen whole blood, isolated PBMCs, or DNA extracted from either of those sample types. The sequence was obtained from a human donor in a cohort sampled during active COVID-19. What was sequenced was peripheral blood. The V and J genes are TRBV29-1 and TRBJ2-7; tentative D gene TRBD2, with 7 bases matching. The DNA sequence is TGCAGCGTCCAGGGGAGGGTTACATACGAGCAGTACTTC. This yields the protein CSVQGRVTYEQYF.